This T cell receptor beta chain was sequenced for a study of blood T cell repertoires in COVID-19. Study details: From T cells, B-cell-depleted T cells, or PBMCs came the material, which was cDNA or gDNA.

Self-reported history from a screening survey and questionnaire set each donor's cohort. Recovery meant two consecutive negative NP/OP PCR tests, professional clearance, or resolved symptoms. Original processing notes: Nucleated cell number was recorded as an estimate derived from reference gene primer amplification. Clones were sequenced by immunoSEQ multiplex PCR, and TCRdb holds only the in-frame ones, with some missing. For V, J and clone size, that table is used; D and trimming come from the DNA. Of roughly 300,000 clones in the sample, 85% were seen once. This receptor was taken from a woman aged 50 to 60 who had recovered from COVID-19. Sequencing was performed on PBMCs or T cells enriched from blood (not recorded which).

The DNA for the CDR3 is TGCATCTTAGCTAACTATGGCTACACCTTC. As protein: CILANYGYTF. The chain has TRBV20-1 and TRBJ1-2; D unresolved. The CDR3 consists of 10 residues. CDR1 and CDR2 (germline): DFQATT, SNEGSKA (reference sequence).